This T cell receptor (beta chain) was identified in a study of cytomegalovirus exposure and HLA in healthy donors. About this clone itself: Its specificity is unknown.

The CDR3 sequence is 14 residues long. Per germline, CDR1 MNHEY and CDR2 SMNVEV (reference sequence). The germline V and J ends were trimmed by 0 bases and 7 bases, with 12 bases remaining between them. The protocol was immunoSEQ multiplex PCR, while the TCRdb copy is restricted to in-frame clones and leaves out a portion. The sample consists of over 75,000 clones, roughly 85% of them appearing once. Overall study findings and caveats: Subsequent analysis revealed that first-cohort TCR clusters tended to co-occur in the roughly 120 validation repertoires.

Sequencing used PBMCs. This clonotype originated in a man aged 18 to 29 in good health and CMV-seropositive. The chain couples TRBV27 to TRBJ2-5, with a tentative D call TRBD2 (5 bases). The DNA for the CDR3 is TGTGCCAGCAGTTTATCGAGAGTCGAGGGGACCCAGTACTTC. Its translation is CASSLSRVEGTQYF.